This T cell receptor (beta chain) is from a study of OX40 agonist ivuxolimab in advanced cancers. The wider study: The drug used for patients, ivuxolimab, was an agonistic anti-OX40 (CD134) antibody. Previous treatment with anti-PD-1, anti-PD-L1 or anti-CTLA-4 therapy was allowed; 35% to 50% had received some.

The protocol was immunoSEQ multiplex PCR, while the TCRdb copy is restricted to in-frame clones and leaves out a portion. There are more than 80,000 clones in the sample; about nine tenths occur only once, and around 1.8% lies in the top ten. Sampling of blood occurred at baseline, cycle 4 day 1, and cycle 7 day 1. The CDR3 runs to 14 residues. The germline V gene has CDR1 SQVTM and CDR2 ANQGSEA. Trimming at V came to 7 bases and at J to 5 bases, leaving 11 bases not matched to a gene. The chain links TRBV29-1 to TRBJ2-5; 9 bases match TRBD1. The source material was CD4+ or CD8+ T cells sorted from blood, sampled in a trial of the OX40 agonist ivuxolimab. The TCR was taken from an adult with an advanced solid tumor such as melanoma, head and neck, liver or kidney cancer. As DNA, the CDR3 is TGCAGCGGCCGGGACAGGGCCGGGTGGGAGACCCAGTACTTC. Translating gives CSGRDRAGWETQYF.